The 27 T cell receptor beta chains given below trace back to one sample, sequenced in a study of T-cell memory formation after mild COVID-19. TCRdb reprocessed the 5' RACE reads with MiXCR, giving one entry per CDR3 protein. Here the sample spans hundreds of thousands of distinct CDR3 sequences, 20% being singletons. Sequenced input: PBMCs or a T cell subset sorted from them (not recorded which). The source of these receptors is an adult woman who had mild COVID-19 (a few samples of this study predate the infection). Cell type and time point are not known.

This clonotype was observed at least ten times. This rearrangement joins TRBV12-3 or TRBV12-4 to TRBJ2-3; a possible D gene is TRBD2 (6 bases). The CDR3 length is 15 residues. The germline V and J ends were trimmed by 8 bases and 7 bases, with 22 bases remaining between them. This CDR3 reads CASAPAGTSQNTQYF. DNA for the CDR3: TGTGCCAGCGCCCCGGCCGGGACTTCTCAGAATACGCAGTATTTT.

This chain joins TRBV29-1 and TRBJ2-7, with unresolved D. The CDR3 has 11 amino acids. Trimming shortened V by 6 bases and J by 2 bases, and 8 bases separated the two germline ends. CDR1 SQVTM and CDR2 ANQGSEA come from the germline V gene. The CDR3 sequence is CSVRRAYEQYF. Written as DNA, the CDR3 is TGCAGCGTCCGCCGGGCCTACGAGCAGTACTTC.

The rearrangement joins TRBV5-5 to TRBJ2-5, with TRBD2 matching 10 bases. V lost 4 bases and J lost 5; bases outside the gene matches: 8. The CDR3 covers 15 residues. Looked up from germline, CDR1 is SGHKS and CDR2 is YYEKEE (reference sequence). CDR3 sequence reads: CASSIRAGGPETQYF. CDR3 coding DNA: TGTGCCAGCAGCATAAGAGCGGGAGGGCCCGAGACCCAGTACTTC. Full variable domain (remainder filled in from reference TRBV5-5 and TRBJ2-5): DAGVTQSPTHLIKTRGQQVTLRCSPISGHKSVSWYQQVLGQGPQFIFQYYEKEERGRGNFPDRFSARQFPNYSSELNVNALLLGDSALYLCASSIRAGGPETQYFGPGTRLLVL.

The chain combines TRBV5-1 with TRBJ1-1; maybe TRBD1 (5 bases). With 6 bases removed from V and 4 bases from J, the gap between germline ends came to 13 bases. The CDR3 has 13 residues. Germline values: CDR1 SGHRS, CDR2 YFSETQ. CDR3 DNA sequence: TGCGCCAGCAAGCAGGGTAGGGGCACTGAAGCTTTCTTT. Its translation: CASKQGRGTEAFF. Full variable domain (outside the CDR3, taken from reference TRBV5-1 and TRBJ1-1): KAGVTQTPRYLIKTRGQQVTLSCSPISGHRSVSWYQQTPGQGLQFLFEYFSETQRNKGNFPGRFSGRQFSNSRSEMNVSTLELGDSALYLCASKQGRGTEAFFGQGTRLTVV.

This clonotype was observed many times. CDR3: CASSYSQNNEQFF. CDR3 in DNA: TGTGCCAGCAGTTACAGTCAGAACAATGAGCAGTTCTTC. The gene calls are TRBV6-5 and TRBJ2-1; D remains unclear. The CDR3 has 13 amino acids. Trimming stripped 2 bases from V and 5 bases from J, with 7 bases between. Per the germline V gene, CDR1 is MNHEY and CDR2 is SVGAGI.

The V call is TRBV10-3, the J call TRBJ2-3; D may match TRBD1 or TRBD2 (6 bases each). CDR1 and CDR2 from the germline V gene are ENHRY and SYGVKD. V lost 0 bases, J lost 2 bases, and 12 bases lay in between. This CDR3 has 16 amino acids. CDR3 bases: TGTGCCATCAGTGAGTCTAAAGGGGGGTTCACAGATACGCAGTATTTT. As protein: CAISESKGGFTDTQYF.

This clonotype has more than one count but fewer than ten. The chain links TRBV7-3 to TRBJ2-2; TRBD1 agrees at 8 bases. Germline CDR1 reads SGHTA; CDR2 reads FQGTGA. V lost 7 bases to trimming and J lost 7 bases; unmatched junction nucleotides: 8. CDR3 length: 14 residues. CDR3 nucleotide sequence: TGTGCCAGCATCTTGGACAGGGCGAACGGGGAGCTGTTTTTT. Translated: CASILDRANGELFF.

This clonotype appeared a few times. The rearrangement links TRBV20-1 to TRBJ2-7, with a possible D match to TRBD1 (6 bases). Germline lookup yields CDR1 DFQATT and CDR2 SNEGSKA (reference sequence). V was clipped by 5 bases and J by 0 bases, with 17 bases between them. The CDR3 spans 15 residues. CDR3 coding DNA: TGCAGTGCTTCCGGGACACCGGAGAACTCCTACGAGCAGTACTTC. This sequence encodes CSASGTPENSYEQYF.

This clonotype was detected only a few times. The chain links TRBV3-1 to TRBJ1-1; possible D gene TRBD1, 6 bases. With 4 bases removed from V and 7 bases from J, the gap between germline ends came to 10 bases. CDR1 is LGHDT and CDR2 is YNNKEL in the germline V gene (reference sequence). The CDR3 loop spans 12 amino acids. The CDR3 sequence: CASSRGGYEAFF. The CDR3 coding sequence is TGTGCCAGCAGCCGCGGGGGCTATGAAGCTTTCTTT.

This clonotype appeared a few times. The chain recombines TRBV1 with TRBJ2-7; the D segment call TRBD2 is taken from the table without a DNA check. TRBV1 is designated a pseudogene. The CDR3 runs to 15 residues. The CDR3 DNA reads TGCACCAGCAGCCAAGGAAGGGACTACGGCTACGAGCAGTACTTC. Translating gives CTSSQGRDYGYEQYF.

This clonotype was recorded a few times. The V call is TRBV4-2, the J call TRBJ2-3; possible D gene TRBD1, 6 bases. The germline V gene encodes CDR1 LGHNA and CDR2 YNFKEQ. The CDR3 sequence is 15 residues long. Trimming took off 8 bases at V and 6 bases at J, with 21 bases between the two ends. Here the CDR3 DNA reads TGTGCCAGCGGGTTAACCGGGACACCGAGGGATACGCAGTATTTT. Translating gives CASGLTGTPRDTQYF.

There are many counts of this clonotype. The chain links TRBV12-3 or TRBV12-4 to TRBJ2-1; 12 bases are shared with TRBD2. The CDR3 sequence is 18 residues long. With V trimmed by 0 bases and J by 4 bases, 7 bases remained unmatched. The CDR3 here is CASSLALAGGGEYNEQFF. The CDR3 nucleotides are TGTGCCAGCAGTTTAGCACTAGCGGGGGGTGGAGAGTACAATGAGCAGTTCTTC.

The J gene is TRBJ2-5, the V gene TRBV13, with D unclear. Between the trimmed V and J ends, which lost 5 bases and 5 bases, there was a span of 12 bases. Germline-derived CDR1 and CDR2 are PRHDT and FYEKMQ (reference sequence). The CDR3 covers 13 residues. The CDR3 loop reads CASSTLRLETQYF. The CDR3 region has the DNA TGTGCCAGCAGCACCCTTCGATTGGAGACCCAGTACTTC. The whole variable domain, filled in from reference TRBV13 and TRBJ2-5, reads AAGVIQSPRHLIKEKRETATLKCYPIPRHDTVYWYQQGPGQDPQFLISFYEKMQSDKGSIPDRFSAQQFSDYHSELNMSSLELGDSALYFCASSTLRLETQYFGPGTRLLVL.

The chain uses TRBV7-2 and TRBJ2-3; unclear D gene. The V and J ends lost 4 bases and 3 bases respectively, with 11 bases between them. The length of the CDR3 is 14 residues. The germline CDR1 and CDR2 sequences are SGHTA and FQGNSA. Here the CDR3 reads CASSSRELTDTQYF. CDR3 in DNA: TGTGCCAGCAGCTCCCGTGAACTAACAGATACGCAGTATTTT.

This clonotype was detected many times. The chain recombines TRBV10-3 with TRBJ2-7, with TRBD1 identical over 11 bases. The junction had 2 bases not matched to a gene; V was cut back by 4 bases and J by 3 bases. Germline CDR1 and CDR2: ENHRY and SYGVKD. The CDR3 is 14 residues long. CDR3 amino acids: CAISGTGGYYEQYF. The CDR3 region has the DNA TGTGCCATCAGTGGGACAGGGGGCTACTACGAGCAGTACTTC.

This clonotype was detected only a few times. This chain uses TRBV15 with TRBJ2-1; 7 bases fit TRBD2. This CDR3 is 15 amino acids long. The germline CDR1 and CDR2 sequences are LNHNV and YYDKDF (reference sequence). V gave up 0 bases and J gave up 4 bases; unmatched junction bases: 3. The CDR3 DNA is TGTGCCACCAGCAGAGAGAGGGAGGGGTACAATGAGCAGTTCTTC. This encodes CATSREREGYNEQFF.

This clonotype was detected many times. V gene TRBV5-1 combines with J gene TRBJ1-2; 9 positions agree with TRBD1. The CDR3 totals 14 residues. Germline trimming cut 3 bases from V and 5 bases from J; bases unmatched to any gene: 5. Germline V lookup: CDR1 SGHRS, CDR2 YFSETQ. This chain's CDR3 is CASSSEGTGYGYTF. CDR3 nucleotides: TGCGCCAGCAGCTCGGAGGGGACAGGGTATGGCTACACCTTC.

CDR3 region: CSARDRRGLTYEQYF. The DNA for the CDR3 is TGCAGTGCTAGAGATCGTAGGGGGCTTACCTACGAGCAGTACTTC. The chain has TRBV20-1 and TRBJ2-7, with 7 bases lining up with TRBD1. The CDR3 is 15 amino acids. Germline CDR1 is DFQATT and CDR2 is SNEGSKA (reference sequence). The J segment lost 2 bases and the V segment lost 0 bases, leaving 7 bases of the junction unmatched.

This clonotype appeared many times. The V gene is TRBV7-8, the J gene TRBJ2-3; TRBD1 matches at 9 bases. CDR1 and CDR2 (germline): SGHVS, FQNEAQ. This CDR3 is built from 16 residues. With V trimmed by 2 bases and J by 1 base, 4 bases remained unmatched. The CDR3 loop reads CASSLLTGGGTDTQYF. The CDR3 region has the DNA TGTGCCAGCAGCTTACTCACAGGGGGCGGCACAGATACGCAGTATTTT.

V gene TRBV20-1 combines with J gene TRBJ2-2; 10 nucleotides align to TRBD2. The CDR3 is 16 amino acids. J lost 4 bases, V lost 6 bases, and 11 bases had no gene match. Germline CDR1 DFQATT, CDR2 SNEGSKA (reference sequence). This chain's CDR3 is CSAHSGGTGTTGELFF. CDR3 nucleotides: TGCAGTGCGCATAGCGGGGGGACCGGGACCACCGGGGAGCTGTTTTTT.

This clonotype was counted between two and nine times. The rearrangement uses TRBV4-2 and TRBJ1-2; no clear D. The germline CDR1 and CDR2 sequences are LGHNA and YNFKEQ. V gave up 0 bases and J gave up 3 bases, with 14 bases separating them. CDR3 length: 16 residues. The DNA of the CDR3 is TGTGCCAGCAGCCAAGATCCCAGCGAAGGATACTATGGCTACACCTTC. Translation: CASSQDPSEGYYGYTF.

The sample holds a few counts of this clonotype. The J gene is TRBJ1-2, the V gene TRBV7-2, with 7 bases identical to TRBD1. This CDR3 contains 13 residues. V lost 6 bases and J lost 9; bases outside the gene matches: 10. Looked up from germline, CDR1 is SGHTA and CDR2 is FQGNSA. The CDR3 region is CASSPEEGASYTF. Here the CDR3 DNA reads TGTGCCAGCAGTCCGGAGGAGGGGGCGAGCTACACCTTC.

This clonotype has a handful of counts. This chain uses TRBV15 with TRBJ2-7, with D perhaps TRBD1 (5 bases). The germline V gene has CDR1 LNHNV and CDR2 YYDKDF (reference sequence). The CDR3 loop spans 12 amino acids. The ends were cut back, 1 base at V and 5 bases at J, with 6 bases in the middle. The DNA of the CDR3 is TGTGCCACCAGCAGAGTAGGGGACGAGCAGTACTTC. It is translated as CATSRVGDEQYF.

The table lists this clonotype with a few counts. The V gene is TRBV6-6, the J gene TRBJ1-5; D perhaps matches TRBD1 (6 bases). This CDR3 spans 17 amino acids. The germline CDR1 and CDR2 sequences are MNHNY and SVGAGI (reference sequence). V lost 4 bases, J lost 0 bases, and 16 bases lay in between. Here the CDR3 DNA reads TGTGCCAGCAGTTTCGCTCGGGACACCTATAGCAATCAGCCCCAGCATTTT. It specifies CASSFARDTYSNQPQHF.

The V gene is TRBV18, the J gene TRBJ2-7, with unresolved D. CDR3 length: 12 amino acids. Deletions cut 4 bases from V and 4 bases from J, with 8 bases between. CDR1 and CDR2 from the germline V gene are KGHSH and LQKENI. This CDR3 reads CASSRDQYEQYF. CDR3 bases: TGTGCCAGCTCACGCGACCAATACGAGCAGTACTTC.

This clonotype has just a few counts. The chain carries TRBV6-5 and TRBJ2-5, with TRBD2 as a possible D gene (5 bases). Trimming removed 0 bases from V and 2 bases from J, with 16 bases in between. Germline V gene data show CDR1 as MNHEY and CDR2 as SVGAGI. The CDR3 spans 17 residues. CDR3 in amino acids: CASSYSRAVRGQETQYF. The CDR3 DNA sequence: TGTGCCAGCAGTTACTCGAGGGCAGTGAGAGGGCAAGAGACCCAGTACTTC.

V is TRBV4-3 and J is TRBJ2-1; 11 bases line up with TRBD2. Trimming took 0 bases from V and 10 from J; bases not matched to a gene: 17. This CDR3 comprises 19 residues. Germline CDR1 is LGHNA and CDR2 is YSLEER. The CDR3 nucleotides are TGCGCCAGCAGCCAAGATCCGGTCAGACTAGCGGGATACCCCAGGGAGCAGTTCTTC. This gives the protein CASSQDPVRLAGYPREQFF.